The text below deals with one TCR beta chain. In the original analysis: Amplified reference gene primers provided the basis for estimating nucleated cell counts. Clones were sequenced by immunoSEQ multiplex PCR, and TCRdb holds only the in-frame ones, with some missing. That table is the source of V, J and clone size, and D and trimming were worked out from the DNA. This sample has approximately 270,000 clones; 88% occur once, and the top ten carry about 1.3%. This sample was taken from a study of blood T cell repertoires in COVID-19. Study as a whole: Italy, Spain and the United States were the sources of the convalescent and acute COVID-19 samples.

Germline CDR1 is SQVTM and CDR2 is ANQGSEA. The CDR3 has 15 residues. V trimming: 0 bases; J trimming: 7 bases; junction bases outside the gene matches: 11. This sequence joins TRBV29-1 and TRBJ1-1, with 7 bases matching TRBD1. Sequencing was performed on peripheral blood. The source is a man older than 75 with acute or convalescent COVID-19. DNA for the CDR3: TGCAGCGTTGAAGATGGAAGGAAGGGGGACAGTGAAGCTTTCTTT. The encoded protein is CSVEDGRKGDSEAFF.